This T cell receptor (beta chain) was identified in a study of Tregs in tolerant kidney transplant recipients. General study findings and limits: The most relevant donor-specific Treg TCRbeta repertoire apparently came from expansion with activated donor B cells. Validation in larger populations is needed because few patients were studied. No direct test of biological reproducibility was done here.

On this clone itself: Its antigen remains unidentified.

CDR1 is SGHTA and CDR2 is FQGNSA in the germline V gene. V was pared by 4 bases and J by 12 bases, with 7 bases of the junction left unmatched. The CDR3 covers 14 residues. Mixed chimerism was transient after nonmyeloablative marrow transplants from related graft donors. CD4+CD25+CD127- Tregs, CD4+CD25- non-Tregs, CD4 and CD8 cells were sorted. Sequenced by immunoSEQ multiplex PCR; TCRdb stores in-frame clones only, minus some. The sample shows 100,000 or so clones, under 95% of them seen only once. V gene TRBV7-2 combines with J gene TRBJ1-6; 9 bases line up with TRBD1. The sample here was CD4+ T cells from blood (PBMCs), taken 12 months after the transplant. The TCR was taken from a human patient who received a combined kidney and bone marrow transplant. Some of the T cells may derive from the graft donor. For the CDR3, the DNA is TGTGCCAGCAGCTCCCGGACAGGGGTCGGACCCCTCCACTTT. Encoded protein: CASSSRTGVGPLHF.